This T cell receptor beta chain was retrieved from a study of blood T cell repertoires in COVID-19. Study-level information: From T cells, B-cell-depleted T cells, or PBMCs came the material, which was cDNA or gDNA.

Generated by immunoSEQ multiplex PCR, the TCRdb table keeps only in-frame clones and is missing some. The sample lists 50,000 to 75,000 clones, 92% seen once, with approximately 4.6% in the top ten. The CDR3 sequence is 17 residues long. Germline V CDR1 and CDR2: LNHDA, SQIVND (reference sequence). The V gene lost 3 bases and the J gene lost 0 bases, with 15 bases spanning the gap. Material: peripheral blood. This receptor was obtained from a man aged 50-60 years with active COVID-19. The J gene is TRBJ1-5, the V gene TRBV19, with D possibly being TRBD1 (5 bases). The CDR3 nucleotides are TGTGCCAGTAGTATTGGGAAAGGACAAACTAGCAATCAGCCCCAGCATTTT. Its translation is CASSIGKGQTSNQPQHF.